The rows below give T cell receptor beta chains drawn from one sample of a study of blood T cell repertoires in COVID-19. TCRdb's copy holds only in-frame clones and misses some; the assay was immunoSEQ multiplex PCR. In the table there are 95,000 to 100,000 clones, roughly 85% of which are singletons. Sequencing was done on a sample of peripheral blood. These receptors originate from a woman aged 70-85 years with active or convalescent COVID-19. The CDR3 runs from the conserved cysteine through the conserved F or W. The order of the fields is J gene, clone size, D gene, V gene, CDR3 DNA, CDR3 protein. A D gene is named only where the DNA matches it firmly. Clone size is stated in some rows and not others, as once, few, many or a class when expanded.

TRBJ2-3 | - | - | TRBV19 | TGTGCCAGTAGTTATGCCGGGTCAGATACGCAGTATTTT | CASSYAGSDTQYF
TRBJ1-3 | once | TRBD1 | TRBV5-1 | TGCGCCAGCAGCTTGGGACCCGGGACAGGGACCGGAAACACCATATATTTT | CASSLGPGTGTGNTIYF
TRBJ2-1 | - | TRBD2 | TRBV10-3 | TGTGCCATCAGGCCGACTAGCGGGGGGGCGATGAATGAGCAGTTCTTC | CAIRPTSGGAMNEQFF
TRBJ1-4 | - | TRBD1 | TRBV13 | TGTGCCAGCAGCCTCGGACAGGGGGCGAATGAAAAACTGTTTTTT | CASSLGQGANEKLFF
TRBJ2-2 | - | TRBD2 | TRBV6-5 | TGTGCCAGCAGTCAGCGGGAGGGGAACACCGGGGAGCTGTTTTTT | CASSQREGNTGELFF
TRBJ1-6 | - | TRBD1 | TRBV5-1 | TGCGCCAGCAGCATGGGGACAGACGCTATCTCACCCCTCCACTTT | CASSMGTDAISPLHF
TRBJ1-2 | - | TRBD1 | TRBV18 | TGTGCCAGCTCACCTACGGACAGGGGAGGGGGCTACACCTTC | CASSPTDRGGGYTF
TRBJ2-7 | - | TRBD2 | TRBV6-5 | TGTGCCAGCACTCCTCCGGGACTAGCGGGGCACGAGCAGTACTTC | CASTPPGLAGHEQYF
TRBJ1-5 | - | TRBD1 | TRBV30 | TGTGCCTGGAGTCGACAGGGGGCGAATCAGCCCCAGCATTTT | CAWSRQGANQPQHF
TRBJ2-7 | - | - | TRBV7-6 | TGTGCCAGCAGTCGAGAGATGGTTTTGAACGAGCAGTACTTC | CASSREMVLNEQYF
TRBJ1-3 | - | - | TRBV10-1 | TGCGCCAGCAGTGACCCGAGCTCTGGAAACACCATATATTTT | CASSDPSSGNTIYF
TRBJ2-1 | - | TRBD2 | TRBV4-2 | TGTGCCAGCAGCCAAGTCTGGACTAGCGGGGGGGGCTCCTACAATGAGCAGTTCTTC | CASSQVWTSGGGSYNEQFF
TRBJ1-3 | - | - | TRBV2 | TGTGCCAGCAGGAGGGGGGGCTCTGGAAACACCATATATTTT | CASRRGGSGNTIYF
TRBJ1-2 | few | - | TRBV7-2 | TGTGCCAGCAGCCCAGAGGTCTGGCAGGGTACGGGCTACACCTTC | CASSPEVWQGTGYTF
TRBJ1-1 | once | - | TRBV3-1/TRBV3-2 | TGTGCCAGCAGCCATAGTACGAGGGGGACTGAAGCTTTCTTT | CASSHSTRGTEAFF
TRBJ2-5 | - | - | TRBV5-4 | TGTGCCAGCAGCTCGACAGCGCTACAAGAGACCCAGTACTTC | CASSSTALQETQYF
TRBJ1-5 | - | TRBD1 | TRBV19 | TGTGCCAGTACCGAGACAGGGGTTTATAGCAATCAGCCCCAGCATTTT | CASTETGVYSNQPQHF
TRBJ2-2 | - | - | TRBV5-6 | TGTGCCAGCAGCTTGGATGACCGGGGGACCGGGGAGCTGTTTTTT | CASSLDDRGTGELFF
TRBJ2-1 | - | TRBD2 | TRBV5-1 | TGCGCCAGCAGCAGGGGGACTAGCGATGAGCAGTTCTTC | CASSRGTSDEQFF
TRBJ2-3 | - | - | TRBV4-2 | TGTGCCAGCAGCCAAGAAGACAGTAGCACAGATACGCAGTATTTT | CASSQEDSSTDTQYF
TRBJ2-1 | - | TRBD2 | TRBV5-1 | TGCGCCAGCAGCCCCCCCCGGCGGGGGGATGAGCAGTTCTTC | CASSPPRRGDEQFF
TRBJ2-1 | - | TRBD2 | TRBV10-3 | TGTGCCATCAGTGAGTGGAGCGGGAGATGGTTCTTC | CAISEWSGRWFF
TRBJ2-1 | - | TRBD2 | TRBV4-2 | TGTGCCAGCAGCCAGAGCGGGGGCGTTTTAAAGTCCTACAATGAGCAGTTCTTC | CASSQSGGVLKSYNEQFF
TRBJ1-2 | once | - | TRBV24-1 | TGTGCCACCAGACAGGGACGGAACTATGGCTACACCTTC | CATRQGRNYGYTF
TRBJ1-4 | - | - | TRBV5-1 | TGCGCCAGCAGCAAGGGGACTAATGAAAAACTGTTTTTT | CASSKGTNEKLFF
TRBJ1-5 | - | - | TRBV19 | TGTGCCAGTAGTACCTCAGGGTCTAGTCAGCCCCAGCATTTT | CASSTSGSSQPQHF
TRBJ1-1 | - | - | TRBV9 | TGTGCCAGCATCTATTCTTCGGGGGACACTGAAGCTTTCTTT | CASIYSSGDTEAFF
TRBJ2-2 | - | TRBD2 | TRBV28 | TGTGCCAGCAGAACGGGACTAGCGGTCGGGGAGCTGTTTTTT | CASRTGLAVGELFF
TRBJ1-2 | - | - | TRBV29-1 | TGCAGCGCCACCCCGGGGGGCCTACCCTATGGCTACACCTTC | CSATPGGLPYGYTF
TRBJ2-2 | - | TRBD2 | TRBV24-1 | TGTGCCACCAGTGACCCCAGTAGCGGGAGGGCCGGGGAGCTGTTTTTT | CATSDPSSGRAGELFF
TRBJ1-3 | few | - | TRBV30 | TGTGCCTGGGGGGAGTACTCTGGAAACACCATATATTTT | CAWGEYSGNTIYF
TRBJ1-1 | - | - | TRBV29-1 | TGCAGCGTTTCGATTTCGGGGGTTACTGAAGCTTTCTTT | CSVSISGVTEAFF
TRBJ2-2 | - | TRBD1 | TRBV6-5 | TGTGCCAGCAGTCGACAGGGGGCTATGGGCGGGGAGCTGTTTTTT | CASSRQGAMGGELFF
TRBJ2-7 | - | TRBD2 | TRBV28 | TGTGCCAGCAGAACCCCCCGGGACTATCTCTACGAGCAGTACTTC | CASRTPRDYLYEQYF
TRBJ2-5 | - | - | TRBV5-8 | TGTGCCAGCAGCCCGTACAGGGAGACCCAGTACTTC | CASSPYRETQYF
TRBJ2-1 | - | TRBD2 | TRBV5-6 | TGTGCCAGCAGCCTCCTGGGACTAGCCGATGAGCAGTTCTTC | CASSLLGLADEQFF
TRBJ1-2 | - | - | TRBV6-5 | TGTGCCAGCAGACCCAACAGGGCTGGCTACACCTTC | CASRPNRAGYTF
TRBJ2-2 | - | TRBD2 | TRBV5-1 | TGCGCCAGCAGCCTTGCTAGCGGGAACACCGGGGAGCTGTTTTTT | CASSLASGNTGELFF
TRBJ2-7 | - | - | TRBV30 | TGTGCCTGGAGTGTTAGTCCGGACGAGCAGTACTTC | CAWSVSPDEQYF
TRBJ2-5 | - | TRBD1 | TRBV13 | TGTGCCAGCAGCTTGGGACAGGTGAGGAGAGAGACCCAGTACTTC | CASSLGQVRRETQYF
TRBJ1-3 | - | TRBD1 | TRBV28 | TGTGCCAGCAGACCCACAGGGGGCAGTTCTTCTGGAAACACCATATATTTT | CASRPTGGSSSGNTIYF
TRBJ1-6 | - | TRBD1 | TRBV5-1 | TGCGCCAGCAGCTTGACAGGGGGCGAAGGTTCACCCCTCCACTTT | CASSLTGGEGSPLHF
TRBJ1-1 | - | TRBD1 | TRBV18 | TGTGCCAGCTCACGATCTTTACAGGGGGAGTACACTGAAGCTTTCTTT | CASSRSLQGEYTEAFF
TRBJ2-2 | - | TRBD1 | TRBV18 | TGTGCCAGCTCACCATCGGACAGGTCCGGGGAGCTGTTTTTT | CASSPSDRSGELFF
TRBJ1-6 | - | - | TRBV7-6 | TGTGCCAGCAGCTCATCAGGGGCAAAGAATTCACCCCTCCACTTT | CASSSSGAKNSPLHF
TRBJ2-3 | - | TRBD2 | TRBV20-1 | TGCAGTGCTAGTCTCGGGGGGTTCAAAACAGATACGCAGTATTTT | CSASLGGFKTDTQYF
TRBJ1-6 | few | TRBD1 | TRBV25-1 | TGTGCCAGCAGTGGACAGGGTGGTTCACCCCTCCACTTT | CASSGQGGSPLHF
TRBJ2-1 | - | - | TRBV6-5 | TGTGCCAGCAACAGGGACCCCTCCTACAATGAGCAGTTCTTC | CASNRDPSYNEQFF
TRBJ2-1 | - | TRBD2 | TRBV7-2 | TGTGCCAGCAGCTTATGGGGGAGGGCGACACTCAATGAGCAGTTCTTC | CASSLWGRATLNEQFF
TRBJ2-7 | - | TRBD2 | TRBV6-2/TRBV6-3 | TGTGCCAGCAGTTCGACATCTGGACTAGCCTCCCCCGGGTGGCAGTACTTC | CASSSTSGLASPGWQYF
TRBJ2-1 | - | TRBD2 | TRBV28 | TGTGCCAGCAGGGCAGCGGGAGGATCTTACAATGAGCAGTTCTTC | CASRAAGGSYNEQFF
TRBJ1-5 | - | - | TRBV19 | TGTGCCAGTAGCCAACAGGTTAATCAGCCCCAGCATTTT | CASSQQVNQPQHF
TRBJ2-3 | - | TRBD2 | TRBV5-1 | TGCGCCAGCAGCTTGGACGGGAGGGCCCTGGTAGATACGCAGTATTTT | CASSLDGRALVDTQYF
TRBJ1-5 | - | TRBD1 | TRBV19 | TGTGCCAGTACCAAGAACAGGGGCGATCAGCCCCAGCATTTT | CASTKNRGDQPQHF
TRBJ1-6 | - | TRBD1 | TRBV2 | TGTGCCAGCAGTGGATCGCTGGTTGGGACAGGCCCCGAAGGTTCCCTCCACTTT | CASSGSLVGTGPEGSLHF
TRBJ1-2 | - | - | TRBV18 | TGTGCCAGCTCACCACAACAGGACCTATCTAACTATGGCTACACCTTC | CASSPQQDLSNYGYTF
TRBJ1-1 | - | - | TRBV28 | TGTGCCAGCAGTTTATTTTCCCTCGGAGCTTTCTTT | CASSLFSLGAFF